What follows are 28 T cell receptor beta chains derived from one specimen sequenced in a study of blood T cell repertoires in COVID-19. Data came from immunoSEQ multiplex PCR; TCRdb stores just in-frame clones and leaves some out. The sample has around 320,000 clones, approximately 85% seen once; the top ten hold around 6.9%. Material: peripheral blood. All receptors come from a human donor in a cohort sampled during active COVID-19.

This chain links TRBV18 with TRBJ1-5, with a weak D call TRBD1 (6 bases). Germline V gene data show CDR1 as KGHSH and CDR2 as LQKENI. With 3 bases removed from V and 8 bases from J, the gap between germline ends came to 14 bases. This CDR3 contains 14 residues. CDR3 in amino acids: CASSPTGPGEPQHF. CDR3 nucleotide sequence: TGTGCCAGCTCACCGACAGGTCCCGGAGAGCCCCAGCATTTT.

The chain is built from TRBV12-3 or TRBV12-4 and TRBJ2-3; D unclear. V was trimmed by 6 bases and J by 4 bases, leaving 8 bases between them. This CDR3 has 12 amino acids. The CDR3 DNA sequence: TGTGCCAGCAGGTTATCGGCAGATACGCAGTATTTT. This sequence encodes CASRLSADTQYF.

The CDR3 spells CASSNPDREQGGYTF. In DNA form, the CDR3 reads TGTGCCAGTAGTAACCCGGACAGGGAACAAGGCGGCTACACCTTC. This chain connects TRBV19 to TRBJ1-2, with 8 bases aligning to TRBD1. The V gene's germline CDR1 is LNHDA and CDR2 SQIVND (reference sequence). The CDR3 loop spans 15 amino acids. The V segment lost 4 bases and the J segment 8 bases; nucleotides outside the gene matches: 12.

This clone occurred once. The V gene is TRBV2, the J gene TRBJ2-3, with 9 nucleotides matching TRBD2. The CDR3 contains 16 residues. Germline CDR1 is SNHLY and CDR2 is FYNNEI. Trimming cost V 6 bases and J 1 base; bases outside gene matches: 8. The CDR3 loop is CASSLRGGFGTDTQYF. The CDR3, as DNA: TGTGCCAGCAGCTTGCGGGGGGGCTTTGGCACAGATACGCAGTATTTT.

This clone showed up just a few times. This chain uses TRBV5-1 with TRBJ1-2; D unresolved. Germline values: CDR1 SGHRS, CDR2 YFSETQ. V lost 0 bases to trimming and J lost 4 bases, with 7 bases between them. This CDR3 spans 13 amino acids. This CDR3 reads CASSLAEVYGYTF. The CDR3 DNA follows: TGCGCCAGCAGCTTGGCAGAAGTCTATGGCTACACCTTC.

Note on this clone: Other DNA sequences in this specimen translate into the identical CDR3. The chain employs TRBV12-3 or TRBV12-4 and TRBJ1-2, with D perhaps TRBD1 (5 bases). Trimming shortened V by 3 bases and J by 4 bases, and 9 bases separated the two germline ends. There are 13 residues in the CDR3. The CDR3 nucleotides read TGTGCCAGCAGTTTGCAGGGAGGCTATGGCTACACCTTC. Translated, it gives CASSLQGGYGYTF.

This clone was found once. V usage is TRBV28 and J usage is TRBJ2-3; 8 nucleotides align to TRBD1. The germline V gene encodes CDR1 MDHEN and CDR2 SYDVKM. The J segment lost 4 bases and the V segment lost 3 bases, leaving 6 bases of the junction unmatched. The CDR3 is 15 amino acids. The CDR3 coding sequence is TGTGCCAGCAGTTTGTGGACAGGGAAGCCAGATACGCAGTATTTT. Its protein is CASSLWTGKPDTQYF.

The chain joins TRBV27 to TRBJ2-6; 8 bases are shared with TRBD1. The CDR3 totals 18 residues. Germline V gene sequence: CDR1 MNHEY, CDR2 SMNVEV (reference sequence). Germline trimming cut 6 bases from V and 0 bases from J; bases unmatched to any gene: 10. As DNA, the CDR3 is TGTGCCAGCAGCCCGGGACAGGCCTTGATCTCTGGGGCCAACGTCCTGACTTTC. Protein sequence: CASSPGQALISGANVLTF.

The chain carries TRBV3-1 (or the pseudogene TRBV3-2) and TRBJ2-1; 9 bases map to TRBD2. The ends lost 1 base at V and 10 bases at J; junction bases unmatched: 11. CDR3 length equals 16 residues. Germline V lookup: CDR1 LGHDT, CDR2 YNNKEL (reference sequence). The CDR3 spells CASSQGLAGGPWEQFF. The CDR3 DNA is TGTGCCAGCAGCCAAGGATTGGCGGGGGGGCCTTGGGAGCAGTTCTTC.

The rearrangement joins TRBV7-8 to TRBJ1-4; D is undetermined. Trimming cost V 2 bases and J 8 bases, with 12 bases left between them. Germline V CDR1 and CDR2: SGHVS, FQNEAQ. This CDR3 has 14 amino acids. CDR3 DNA: TGTGCCAGCAGCTTAACAGCAAATAAAGAAAAACTGTTTTTT. It specifies CASSLTANKEKLFF.

This chain uses TRBV29-1 with TRBJ2-7; 9 bases align to TRBD1. In germline, CDR1 is SQVTM, CDR2 ANQGSEA. The V segment lost 6 bases and the J segment 1 base; nucleotides outside the gene matches: 4. The CDR3 sequence is 13 residues long. In DNA form, the CDR3 reads TGCAGCGTGGGACAGGGAAGTTCCTACGAGCAGTACTTC. This sequence encodes CSVGQGSSYEQYF.

This chain joins TRBV20-1 and TRBJ2-7; a weak D match, TRBD2 (7 bases). Per germline, CDR1 DFQATT and CDR2 SNEGSKA (reference sequence). CDR3 length: 11 amino acids. Deletions cut 7 bases from V and 10 bases from J, with 17 bases between. CDR3 sequence (DNA): TGCAGTGGCCTCTACAGGGAGGGACAGTACTTC. Protein sequence: CSGLYREGQYF.

This clone was seen only once. The genes are TRBV7-9 and TRBJ2-7; D possibly corresponds to TRBD1 (6 bases). CDR3 size: 14 residues. The germline V gene has CDR1 SEHNR and CDR2 FQNEAQ (reference sequence). V lost 1 base to trimming and J lost 5 bases, with 12 bases between them. CDR3 sequence reads: CASSLVIQGNEQYF. CDR3 nucleotides: TGTGCCAGCAGCTTAGTGATACAGGGCAACGAGCAGTACTTC.

The chain recombines TRBV19 with TRBJ1-2; tentatively, D is TRBD1 (5 bases). The V gene lost 3 bases and the J gene lost 8 bases, with 10 bases spanning the gap. Germline V gives CDR1 LNHDA, CDR2 SQIVND (reference sequence). This CDR3 region has 12 residues. The CDR3 nucleotides read TGTGCCAGTAGTATCCACCGGGGGGGCTACACCTTC. This codes for CASSIHRGGYTF. Full variable domain (outside the CDR3, taken from reference TRBV19 and TRBJ1-2): DGGITQSPKYLFRKEGQNVTLSCEQNLNHDAMYWYRQDPGQGLRLIYYSQIVNDFQKGDIAEGYSVSREKKESFPLTVTSAQKNPTAFYLCASSIHRGGYTFGSGTRLTVV.

This clone was seen just once. The chain couples TRBV27 to TRBJ2-3; 11 bases map to TRBD2. The CDR3 runs 16 residues. Losses at the gene ends were 4 bases for V and 3 bases for J; bases not matched to a gene: 6. The germline gives CDR1 MNHEY, CDR2 SMNVEV (reference sequence). CDR3 sequence (DNA): TGTGCCAGCAGTTCTAGACTAGCGGGGTATACAGATACGCAGTATTTT. This gives the protein CASSSRLAGYTDTQYF.

The V and J genes are TRBV19 and TRBJ2-2; 7 bases map to TRBD1. Per the germline V gene, CDR1 is LNHDA and CDR2 is SQIVND (reference sequence). Losses at the gene ends were 3 bases for V and 5 bases for J; bases not matched to a gene: 6. The CDR3 contains 15 residues. DNA of the CDR3: TGTGCCAGTAGTATTCCGGGACAGTATACCGGGGAGCTGTTTTTT. It specifies CASSIPGQYTGELFF.

This sequence joins TRBV30 and TRBJ1-2, with D hard to call. In germline, CDR1 is GTSNPN, CDR2 SVGIG (reference sequence). The CDR3 is 12 amino acids. Trimming removed 3 bases at V and 7 bases at J, with 12 bases between. The CDR3 here is CAWRPEASGYTF. For the CDR3, the DNA is TGTGCCTGGAGACCAGAGGCGAGTGGCTACACCTTC.

The chain combines TRBV24-1 with TRBJ1-2, with no clear D. The ends were cut back, 5 bases at V and 2 bases at J, with 14 bases in the middle. This CDR3 comprises 15 residues. Germline V gene sequence: CDR1 KGHDR, CDR2 SFDVKD. The CDR3 is CATSAGDGGNYGYTF. In DNA, the CDR3 is TGTGCCACCAGTGCCGGCGACGGAGGGAACTATGGCTACACCTTC.

The chain links TRBV6-5 to TRBJ2-3; the D gene is possibly TRBD2 (6 bases). The CDR3 sequence is 15 residues long. V dropped 7 bases and J dropped 5 bases, with 19 bases sitting between them. The germline V gene encodes CDR1 MNHEY and CDR2 SVGAGI. Here the CDR3 DNA reads TGTGCCAGCAAGAGAGACAGTCTCGGGGGAGATACGCAGTATTTT. This encodes CASKRDSLGGDTQYF.

The gene calls are TRBV4-1 and TRBJ2-1; a possible D gene is TRBD2 (6 bases). CDR3 length equals 14 residues. V lost 2 bases and J 7 bases, leaving 12 bases between the germline ends. The germline V gene encodes CDR1 MGHRA and CDR2 YSYEKL. The CDR3 loop is CASSQKISGNEQFF. The CDR3 nucleotides read TGCGCCAGCAGCCAAAAGATCAGCGGGAATGAGCAGTTCTTC.

Only one count was recorded for this clone. For the CDR3, the DNA is TGTGCCAGCAGCTCTAAATCTAATGGCTACACCTTC. This codes for CASSSKSNGYTF. The chain links TRBV6-5 to TRBJ1-2; unclear D gene. The CDR3 extends over 12 amino acids. The germline V and J ends were trimmed by 6 bases and 6 bases, with 11 bases remaining between them. The germline V gene has CDR1 MNHEY and CDR2 SVGAGI.

V and J are TRBV6-1 and TRBJ1-6; D gene unclear. Germline loops: CDR1 MNHNS, CDR2 SASEGT. V was pared by 3 bases and J by 10 bases, with 16 bases between. CDR3 size: 15 residues. CDR3 sequence (DNA): TGTGCCAGCAGTGAGAGGGTCCCCCCCATGTCACCCCTCCACTTT. This encodes CASSERVPPMSPLHF.

J is TRBJ1-1 and V is TRBV12-3 or TRBV12-4, with 7 bases identical to TRBD1. V dropped 5 bases and J dropped 1; count of bases not matched to a gene: 1. The CDR3 length is 13 residues. The CDR3 here is CASSTGENTEAFF. Here the CDR3 DNA reads TGTGCCAGCAGTACAGGGGAGAACACTGAAGCTTTCTTT.

V gene TRBV5-1 combines with J gene TRBJ2-1, with 9 bases lining up with TRBD1. Looked up from germline, CDR1 is SGHRS and CDR2 is YFSETQ. Trimming removed 4 bases from V and 5 bases from J; junction bases left unmatched: 7. CDR3 size: 15 residues. The CDR3 sequence: CASSPGQGNHNEQFF. DNA for the CDR3: TGCGCCAGCAGCCCCGGACAGGGGAACCACAATGAGCAGTTCTTC.

The gene calls are TRBV7-2 and TRBJ1-4; D unresolved. This CDR3 region has 13 residues. From germline, CDR1 is SGHTA and CDR2 FQGNSA. Trimming left V 2 bases short and J 12 bases short, with 13 bases between. For the CDR3, the DNA is TGTGCCAGCAGCTTATTACGGGGTTTGGAACTGTTTTTT. Amino acids: CASSLLRGLELFF.

There are a few counts of this clone. V usage is TRBV5-4 and J usage is TRBJ1-1; no clear D. Trimming removed 5 bases from V and 1 base from J, with 12 bases in between. CDR1 is SGHNT, CDR2 YYREEE, per germline (reference sequence). This CDR3 contains 14 residues. The CDR3 DNA follows: TGTGCCAGCAGACAAGTTCAGGAGAACACTGAAGCTTTCTTT. Its protein is CASRQVQENTEAFF. The full variable domain, its missing parts supplied by reference TRBV5-4 and TRBJ1-1, is ETGVTQSPTHLIKTRGQQVTLRCSSQSGHNTVSWYQQALGQGPQFIFQYYREEENGRGNFPPRFSGLQFPNYSSELNVNALELDDSALYLCASRQVQENTEAFFGQGTRLTVV.

In this sample, this clone turned up a few times. The chain combines TRBV7-3 with TRBJ2-3, with 12 bases lining up with TRBD2. V gave up 1 base and J gave up 6 bases; unmatched junction bases: 20. CDR1 is SGHTA and CDR2 is FQGTGA in the germline V gene. This CDR3 has 21 residues. The CDR3 sequence is CASSLSRLAGGYRRLQDTQYF. The DNA of the CDR3 is TGTGCCAGCAGCTTAAGTCGCCTAGCGGGGGGGTATCGGAGACTTCAGGATACGCAGTATTTT.

This clone was counted only a few times. The rearrangement links TRBV7-9 to TRBJ2-7, with D perhaps matching TRBD2 (6 bases). This CDR3 comprises 12 residues. Trimming removed 1 base at V and 5 bases at J, with 6 bases between. Germline CDR1 reads SEHNR; CDR2 reads FQNEAQ (reference sequence). The CDR3 nucleotides are TGTGCCAGCAGCTTAGGGGGGGACGAGCAGTACTTC. Its translation: CASSLGGDEQYF. Based on the CDR3 plus reference TRBV7-9 and TRBJ2-7, the full variable domain is DTGVSQNPRHKITKRGQNVTFRCDPISEHNRLYWYRQTLGQGPEFLTYFQNEAQLEKSRLLSDRFSAERPKGSFSTLEIQRTEQGDSAMYLCASSLGGDEQYFGPGTRLTVT.